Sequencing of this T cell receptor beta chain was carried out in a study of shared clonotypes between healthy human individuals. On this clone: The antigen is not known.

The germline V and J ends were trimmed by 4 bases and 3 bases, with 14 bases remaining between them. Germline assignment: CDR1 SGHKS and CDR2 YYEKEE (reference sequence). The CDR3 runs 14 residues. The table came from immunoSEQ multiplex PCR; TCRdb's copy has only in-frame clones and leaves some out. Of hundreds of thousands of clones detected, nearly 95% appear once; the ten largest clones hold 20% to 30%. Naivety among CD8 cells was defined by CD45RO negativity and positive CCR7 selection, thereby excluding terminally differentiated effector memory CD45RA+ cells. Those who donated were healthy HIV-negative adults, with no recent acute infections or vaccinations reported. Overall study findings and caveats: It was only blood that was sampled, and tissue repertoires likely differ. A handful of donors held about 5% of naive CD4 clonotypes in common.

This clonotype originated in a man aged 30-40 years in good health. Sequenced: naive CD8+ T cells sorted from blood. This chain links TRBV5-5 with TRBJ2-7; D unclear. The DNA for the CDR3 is TGTGCCAGCAGCCGCCAGATCGAGAACTACGAGCAGTACTTC. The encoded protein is CASSRQIENYEQYF.